Sequencing of this T cell receptor (beta chain) was carried out in a study of blood T cell repertoires in COVID-19. The CDR3 totals 15 residues. Per the germline V gene, CDR1 is LGHDT and CDR2 is YNNKEL (reference sequence). V gave up 5 bases and J gave up 11 bases, with 24 bases separating them. TCRdb keeps only in-frame clones here, not all; method: immunoSEQ multiplex PCR. The top ten clones hold more than 11% of a sample with some 79,000 clones, around 89% of them seen once. This rearrangement joins TRBV3-1 (or the pseudogene TRBV3-2) to TRBJ1-1; tentatively, D is TRBD1 (5 bases). The sample consisted of peripheral blood. The TCR was taken from a man between 65 and 79 years old with active or convalescent COVID-19. CDR3 DNA sequence: TGTGCCAGCAGCTATTCCGGACAATGGGCGAGGCGGGCTTTCTTT. This codes for CASSYSGQWARRAFF.